Presented here are 28 T cell receptor delta chains from one specimen sequenced in a study of Vδ1+ human thymocytes. RNA was extracted from the cells and then reverse transcribed. Multiplex PCR used pooled V-gene forward primers and a constant-region reverse primer to amplify CDR3s. TCRdb used CATT to re-call clones from the multiplex PCR reads. The table lists 45,000 to 75,000 delta-chain clones, over 12% of them singletons. For these TCRs, the target antigens are not known. Study-wide results and caveats: Thymic TRG and TRD repertoires appeared highly polyclonal, with Gaussian CDR3 length distributions.

The sequenced sample was Vdelta1+ gamma-delta thymocytes from the thymus. Subset described: FACS-sorted CD3+ TCRalphabeta- TCRVdelta1+ TCRVdelta2- thymocytes. The receptors derive from a girl under two years old who had congenital heart surgery.

This clone was picked up a small number of times. This may arise from a read error, as a much more abundant clone is one base away. This rearrangement joins TRDV2 to TRDJ3; D is perhaps TRDD3 (6 bases). This CDR3 spans 16 amino acids. Germline CDR1 reads GEAIGNYY; CDR2 reads EKD. CDR3 DNA: TGTGCCTGTGACACCGGTGTATCCTGGGGCACCCGACAGATGTTTTTC. Its translation: CACDTGVSWGTRQMFF.

V gene TRDV1 combines with J gene TRDJ1; the match to TRDD3 covers 8 bases. V lost 1 base, J lost 3 bases, and 4 bases stayed unmatched. The CDR3 contains 15 residues. Per the germline V gene, CDR1 is TSWWSYY and CDR2 is QGS. The CDR3 nucleotides read TGTGCTCTTGGGGAACAGGGGGATAATCCCGATAAACTCATCTTT. It codes for CALGEQGDNPDKLIF.

The sample holds a few counts of this clone. V usage is TRDV1 and J usage is TRDJ1; TRDD3 agrees at 10 bases. The germline gives CDR1 TSWWSYY, CDR2 QGS. The CDR3 runs to 25 residues. The trim removed 0 bases at V and 0 bases at J, leaving 28 bases unmatched. In nucleotides, the CDR3 is TGTGCTCTTGGGGAACTGCAGGCCTTCCTAGGGGGATACGGACGGTTCTTTGGTCACACCGATAAACTCATCTTT. This encodes CALGELQAFLGGYGRFFGHTDKLIF.

This clone occurred a few times. The chain employs TRDV1 and TRDJ1, with 9 bases fitting TRDD3. The CDR3 extends over 20 amino acids. Germline CDR1 is TSWWSYY and CDR2 is QGS. Losses at the gene ends were 4 bases for V and 0 bases for J; bases not matched to a gene: 18. The CDR3, as DNA: TGTGCTCTTGGGGGGTCTTACTCCCCTACTGGGGGACCTAACACCGATAAACTCATCTTT. This translates into CALGGSYSPTGGPNTDKLIF.

This clone was counted a few times. The gene calls are TRDV1 and TRDJ1; D is perhaps TRDD2 or TRDD3 (5 bases each). The germline CDR1 and CDR2 sequences are TSWWSYY and QGS. The CDR3 runs to 20 residues. V was trimmed by 3 bases and J by 0 bases, leaving 26 bases between them. The CDR3 loop is CALGDTSPTQVLEYTDKLIF. In nucleotides, the CDR3 is TGTGCTCTTGGGGACACCTCGCCTACGCAAGTACTGGAGTACACCGATAAACTCATCTTT.

The chain couples TRDV1 to TRDJ1, with a possible D match to TRDD2 (7 bases). The CDR3 consists of 19 residues. Deletions cut 5 bases from V and 0 bases from J, with 25 bases between. Germline CDR1 reads TSWWSYY; CDR2 reads QGS. CDR3 sequence reads: CALGNLPNGGEWYTDKLIF. Written as DNA, the CDR3 is TGTGCTCTTGGGAATCTTCCTAACGGGGGAGAGTGGTACACCGATAAACTCATCTTT.

This clone was recorded a few times. The V gene is TRDV1, the J gene TRDJ1, with D tentatively TRDD2 or TRDD3 (6 bases each). V was clipped by 4 bases and J by 0 bases, with 24 bases between them. This CDR3 region has 19 residues. Germline assignment: CDR1 TSWWSYY and CDR2 QGS. This chain's CDR3 is CALGGLPGPGDSYTDKLIF. DNA for the CDR3: TGTGCTCTTGGGGGTCTTCCTGGACCTGGGGATTCGTACACCGATAAACTCATCTTT.

This clone was counted a few times. This sequence joins TRDV1 and TRDJ1; 12 nucleotides agree with TRDD3. This CDR3 is built from 23 residues. From germline, CDR1 is TSWWSYY and CDR2 QGS. The junction had 32 bases not matched to a gene; V was cut back by 9 bases and J by 3 bases. The CDR3 DNA reads TGTGCTCTCCATACTTTCCTAGCTGATACTGGGGGATACTCCCGCGTGTACGCCGATAAACTCATCTTT. This translates into CALHTFLADTGGYSRVYADKLIF.

The rearrangement joins TRDV1 to TRDJ1, with 8 bases lining up with TRDD3. This CDR3 has 18 amino acids. The germline CDR1 and CDR2 sequences are TSWWSYY and QGS. V gave up 4 bases and J gave up 8 bases; unmatched junction bases: 21. Written as DNA, the CDR3 is TGTGCTCTTGGGGCTTCCCCGATTGTACTGGGGGTCACTGTGAAACTCATCTTT. Protein: CALGASPIVLGVTVKLIF.

This clone was seen a handful of times. This rearrangement joins TRDV1 to TRDJ1; D assignment may be TRDD2 or TRDD3 (5 bases each). With 5 bases removed from V and 2 bases from J, the gap between germline ends came to 27 bases. CDR1 TSWWSYY and CDR2 QGS come from the germline V gene. The CDR3 runs to 19 residues. CDR3 coding DNA: TGTGCTCTTGGGAACTTTTCTTCCCCCGTGGGGCGCGTTACCGATAAACTCATCTTT. It specifies CALGNFSSPVGRVTDKLIF.

The J gene is TRDJ1, the V gene TRDV1; D might be TRDD3 (6 bases). The CDR3 totals 17 residues. Trimming cost V 3 bases and J 0 bases, with 17 bases left between them. Germline V gene lookup returns CDR1 TSWWSYY and CDR2 QGS. The CDR3, as DNA: TGTGCTCTTGGGGAGCTACGGTGGGGGGCTTACACCGATAAACTCATCTTT. Its translation: CALGELRWGAYTDKLIF.

This clone was seen only a few times. The J gene is TRDJ1, the V gene TRDV1, with a possible D match to TRDD3 (8 bases). The CDR3 runs to 25 residues. The V and J ends lost 3 bases and 1 base respectively, with 42 bases between them. Looked up from germline, CDR1 is TSWWSYY and CDR2 is QGS. CDR3 residues: CALGECREIPTREAAVLGATDKLIF. The CDR3 DNA is TGTGCTCTTGGGGAGTGCCGGGAAATTCCTACACGAGAGGCTGCGGTACTGGGGGCCACCGATAAACTCATCTTT.

This clone turned up a few times. The V gene is TRDV1, the J gene TRDJ1, with TRDD3 matching over 10 bases. The CDR3 has 18 amino acids. Germline CDR1 reads TSWWSYY; CDR2 reads QGS. J gave up 3 bases and V 3 bases, and 13 bases lay outside the gene matches. CDR3 residues: CALGDSSFLWGIADKLIF. CDR3 sequence (DNA): TGTGCTCTTGGGGACTCCTCCTTCCTCTGGGGGATAGCCGATAAACTCATCTTT.

This rearrangement joins TRDV1 to TRDJ1; D is possibly TRDD3 (5 bases). CDR3 length: 18 residues. Germline V gives CDR1 TSWWSYY, CDR2 QGS. V gave up 1 base and J gave up 2 bases, with 20 bases separating them. The CDR3 region has the DNA TGTGCTCTTGGGGAACCCCCTTTTAGGGGGCCGACGACCGATAAACTCATCTTT. Protein: CALGEPPFRGPTTDKLIF.

This clone showed up just a few times. The chain combines TRDV1 with TRDJ1; D may be TRDD3 (5 bases). Germline lookup yields CDR1 TSWWSYY and CDR2 QGS. This CDR3 comprises 16 residues. Trimming cost V 8 bases and J 2 bases, with 21 bases left between them. CDR3 loop: CALSTGSGFGTDKLIF. The CDR3 nucleotides are TGTGCTCTTTCTACCGGTTCTGGGTTCGGGACCGATAAACTCATCTTT.

This chain joins TRDV1 and TRDJ1, with 7 nucleotides matching TRDD3. CDR1 and CDR2 from the germline V gene are TSWWSYY and QGS. V gave up 0 bases and J gave up 5 bases; unmatched junction bases: 12. The CDR3 runs to 17 residues. The CDR3 DNA reads as TGTGCTCTTGGGGAACTGGGACATGGTTGGATACGTGATAAACTCATCTTT. This codes for CALGELGHGWIRDKLIF.

A note on this clone: Given a much more abundant clone one base away, this may be a read error. Additional DNA sequences in this sample encode the identical CDR3. The chain has TRDV2 and TRDJ1, with a possible D match to TRDD3 (6 bases). Trimming shortened V by 3 bases and J by 4 bases, and 17 bases separated the two germline ends. CDR3 length: 15 residues. The germline gives CDR1 GEAIGNYY, CDR2 EKD. The CDR3 spells CACDPTGGPIDKLIF. The CDR3 DNA sequence: TGTGCCTGTGACCCAACCGGGGGACCTATCGATAAACTCATCTTT.

This clone has just a few counts. One junction end does not reproduce the germline sequence, and a read error may be involved. The chain links TRDV1 to TRDJ1, with D perhaps TRDD3 (6 bases). CDR1 is TSWWSYY, CDR2 QGS, per germline. The CDR3 length is 14 residues. The CDR3 bases are TGCGCTCTTGGGGAACCTAGGCCCCTGGGGAGGCTCATCTTT. This sequence encodes CALGEPRPLGRLIF.

V usage is TRDV1 and J usage is TRDJ1; tentative D call: TRDD2 (8 bases). From germline, CDR1 is TSWWSYY and CDR2 QGS. The CDR3 spans 21 residues. Deletions cut 2 bases from V and 0 bases from J, with 28 bases between. CDR3 nucleotides: TGTGCTCTTGGGGAAGGGCTTCCTACGTCTGGGGGCTCTCAGTACACCGATAAACTCATCTTT. This gives the protein CALGEGLPTSGGSQYTDKLIF.

This clone was detected a few times. The gene calls are TRDV1 and TRDJ1; 11 bases are shared with TRDD3. The CDR3 is 18 amino acids. J gave up 3 bases and V 11 bases, and 20 bases lay outside the gene matches. Germline CDR1 and CDR2: TSWWSYY and QGS. The CDR3 DNA reads TGTGCTTTATTCCTAAGGTTAACTGGGGGATATCTAGCCGATAAACTCATCTTT. It is translated as CALFLRLTGGYLADKLIF.

This clone was found a few times. V is TRDV1 and J is TRDJ1, with D possibly called TRDD2 or TRDD3 (5 bases each). Trimming removed 2 bases at V and 3 bases at J, with 19 bases between. The CDR3 sequence is 17 residues long. The germline V gene encodes CDR1 TSWWSYY and CDR2 QGS. The CDR3 sequence is CALGEVKAFGESDKLIF. In nucleotides, the CDR3 is TGTGCTCTTGGGGAAGTTAAGGCCTTCGGGGAATCCGATAAACTCATCTTT.

This chain uses TRDV1 with TRDJ1; TRDD3 might be the D (6 bases). Per the germline V gene, CDR1 is TSWWSYY and CDR2 is QGS. The CDR3 spans 19 residues. V was clipped by 1 base and J by 0 bases, with 21 bases between them. The CDR3 region has the DNA TGTGCTCTTGGGGAACGGGGGAGGGCCCCCCCCCGGTACACCGATAAACTCATCTTT. As protein: CALGERGRAPPRYTDKLIF.

This clone was recorded a few times. The chain couples TRDV1 to TRDJ1; possibly TRDD3 for D (5 bases). Germline loops: CDR1 TSWWSYY, CDR2 QGS. This CDR3 is 18 amino acids long. Trimming removed 7 bases from V and 0 bases from J, with 24 bases in between. The CDR3 DNA is TGTGCTCTTGAGCTCGAGGATATGACCGCTTCGTACACCGATAAACTCATCTTT. Its protein product is CALELEDMTASYTDKLIF.

This clone has only a few counts. This sequence joins TRDV1 and TRDJ1; 13 bases are a match to TRDD3. The J segment lost 2 bases and the V segment lost 9 bases, leaving 15 bases of the junction unmatched. This CDR3 spans 18 amino acids. Germline-derived CDR1 and CDR2 are TSWWSYY and QGS. The DNA of the CDR3 is TGTGCTCTCCTGATACTGGGGGATACGGAGGTTGGGACCGATAAACTCATCTTT. It translates to CALLILGDTEVGTDKLIF.

This clone was found a few times. The J gene is TRDJ1, the V gene TRDV1, with 10 bases matching TRDD3. After removal of 1 base from V and 4 bases from J, the junction contained 12 bases not matched to a gene. CDR3 size: 18 residues. Germline V lookup: CDR1 TSWWSYY, CDR2 QGS. This CDR3 reads CALGEPGTWGIQVDKLIF. The DNA for the CDR3 is TGTGCTCTTGGGGAACCAGGCACGTGGGGGATACAGGTCGATAAACTCATCTTT.

The rearrangement links TRDV1 to TRDJ1; possibly TRDD2 or TRDD3 for D (6 bases each). The V gene lost 2 bases and the J gene lost 0 bases, with 25 bases spanning the gap. The CDR3 runs to 20 residues. The germline V gene has CDR1 TSWWSYY and CDR2 QGS. CDR3 in DNA: TGTGCTCTTGGGGAATCTCCTACGGCGCGGGGGAAACTGTACACCGATAAACTCATCTTT. It encodes CALGESPTARGKLYTDKLIF.

The rearrangement links TRDV1 to TRDJ1, with unresolved D. Germline CDR1 TSWWSYY, CDR2 QGS. The CDR3 spans 15 residues. V was pared by 3 bases and J by 1 base, with 12 bases between. This CDR3 is CALGDHNPGTDKLIF. The CDR3 DNA reads TGTGCTCTTGGGGACCATAACCCTGGCACCGATAAACTCATCTTT.

The chain is built from TRDV1 and TRDJ1, with D perhaps TRDD3 (6 bases). CDR1 is TSWWSYY and CDR2 is QGS in the germline V gene. Trimming removed 2 bases at V and 1 base at J, with 29 bases between. The length of the CDR3 is 21 residues. The CDR3 sequence: CALGESLVFTFSGDFTDKLIF. The DNA for the CDR3 is TGTGCTCTTGGGGAATCATTGGTTTTTACCTTTTCTGGGGATTTCACCGATAAACTCATCTTT.